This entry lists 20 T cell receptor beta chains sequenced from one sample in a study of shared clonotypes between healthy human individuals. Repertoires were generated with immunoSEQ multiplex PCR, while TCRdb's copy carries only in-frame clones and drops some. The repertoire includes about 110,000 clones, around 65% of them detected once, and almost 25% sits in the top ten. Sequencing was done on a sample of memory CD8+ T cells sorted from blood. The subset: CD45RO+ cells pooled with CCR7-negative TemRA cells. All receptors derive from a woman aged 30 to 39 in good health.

This chain's CDR3 is CASSRSGLAGDWGTDTQYF. In nucleotides, the CDR3 is TGTGCCAGCAGCCGCTCGGGACTAGCGGGAGACTGGGGCACAGATACGCAGTATTTT. J is TRBJ2-3 and V is TRBV7-9; 14 nucleotides align to TRBD2. The V segment lost 5 bases and the J segment 1 base; nucleotides outside the gene matches: 11. Germline V gene lookup returns CDR1 SEHNR and CDR2 FQNEAQ (reference sequence). CDR3 length: 19 residues. Combining the CDR3 with reference TRBV7-9 and TRBJ2-3 gives the whole variable domain DTGVSQNPRHKITKRGQNVTFRCDPISEHNRLYWYRQTLGQGPEFLTYFQNEAQLEKSRLLSDRFSAERPKGSFSTLEIQRTEQGDSAMYLCASSRSGLAGDWGTDTQYFGPGTRLTVL.

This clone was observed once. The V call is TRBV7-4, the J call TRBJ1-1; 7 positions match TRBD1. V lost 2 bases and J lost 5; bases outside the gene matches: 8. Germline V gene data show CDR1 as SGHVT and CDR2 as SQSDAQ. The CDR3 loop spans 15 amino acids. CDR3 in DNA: TGTGCCAGCAGCTTAAATACCAGGGGGGAGACTGAAGCTTTCTTT. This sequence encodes CASSLNTRGETEAFF.

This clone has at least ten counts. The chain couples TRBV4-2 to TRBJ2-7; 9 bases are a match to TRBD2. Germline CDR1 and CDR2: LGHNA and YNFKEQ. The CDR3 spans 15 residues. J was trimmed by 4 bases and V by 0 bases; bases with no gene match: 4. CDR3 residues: CASSQDPAGGYEQYF. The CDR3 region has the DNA TGTGCCAGCAGCCAAGATCCAGCGGGAGGATACGAGCAGTACTTC.

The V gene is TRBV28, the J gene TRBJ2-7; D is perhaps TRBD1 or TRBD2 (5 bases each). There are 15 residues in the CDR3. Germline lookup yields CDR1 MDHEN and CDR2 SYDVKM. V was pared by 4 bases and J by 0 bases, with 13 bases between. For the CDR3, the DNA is TGTGCCAGCAGTTACTCTGCAGGGAGCTCCTACGAGCAGTACTTC. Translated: CASSYSAGSSYEQYF.

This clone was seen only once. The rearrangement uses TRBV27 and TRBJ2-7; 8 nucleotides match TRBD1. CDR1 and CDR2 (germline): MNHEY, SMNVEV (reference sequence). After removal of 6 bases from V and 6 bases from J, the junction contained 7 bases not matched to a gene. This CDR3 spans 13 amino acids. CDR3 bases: TGTGCCAGCAGCCCCACAGGGGGTGGCGAGCAGTACTTC. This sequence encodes CASSPTGGGEQYF.

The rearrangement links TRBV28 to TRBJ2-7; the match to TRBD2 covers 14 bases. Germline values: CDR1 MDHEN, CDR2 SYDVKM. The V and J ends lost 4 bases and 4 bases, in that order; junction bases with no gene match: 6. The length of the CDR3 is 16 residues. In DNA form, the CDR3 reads TGTGCCAGCAGTTGGGGACTAGCGGGAGTTGATTACGAGCAGTACTTC. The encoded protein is CASSWGLAGVDYEQYF.

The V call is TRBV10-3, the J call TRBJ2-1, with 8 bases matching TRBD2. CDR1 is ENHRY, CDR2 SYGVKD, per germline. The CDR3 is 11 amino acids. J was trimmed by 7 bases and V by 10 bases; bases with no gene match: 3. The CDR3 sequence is CANGLANEQFF. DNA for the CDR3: TGTGCCAATGGACTAGCAAATGAGCAGTTCTTC.

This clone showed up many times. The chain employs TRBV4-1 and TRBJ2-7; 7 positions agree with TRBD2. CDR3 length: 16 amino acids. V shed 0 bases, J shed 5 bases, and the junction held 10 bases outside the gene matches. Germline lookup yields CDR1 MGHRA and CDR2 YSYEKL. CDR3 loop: CASSQEVREAGNEQYF. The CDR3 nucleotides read TGCGCCAGCAGCCAAGAGGTACGGGAGGCCGGGAACGAGCAGTACTTC.

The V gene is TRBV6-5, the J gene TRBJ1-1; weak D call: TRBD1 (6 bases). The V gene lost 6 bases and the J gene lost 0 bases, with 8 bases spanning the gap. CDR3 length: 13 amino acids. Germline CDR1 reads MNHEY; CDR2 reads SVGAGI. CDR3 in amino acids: CASRGHMNTEAFF. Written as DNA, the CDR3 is TGTGCCAGCAGGGGACATATGAACACTGAAGCTTTCTTT.

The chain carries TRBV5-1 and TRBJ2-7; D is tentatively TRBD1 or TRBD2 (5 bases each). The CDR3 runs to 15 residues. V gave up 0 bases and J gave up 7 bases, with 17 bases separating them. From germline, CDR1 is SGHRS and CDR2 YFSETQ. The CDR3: CASSLDRDPGLEQYF. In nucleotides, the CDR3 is TGCGCCAGCAGCTTGGACCGGGACCCGGGATTGGAGCAGTACTTC.

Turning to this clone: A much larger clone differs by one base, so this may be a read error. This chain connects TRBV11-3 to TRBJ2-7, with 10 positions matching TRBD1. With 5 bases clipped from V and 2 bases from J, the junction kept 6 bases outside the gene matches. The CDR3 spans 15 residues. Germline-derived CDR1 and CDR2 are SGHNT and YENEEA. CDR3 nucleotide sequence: TGTGCCAGCAGCCAAGTCGGGACAGGGGCCTACGAGCAGTACTTC. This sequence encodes CASSQVGTGAYEQYF.

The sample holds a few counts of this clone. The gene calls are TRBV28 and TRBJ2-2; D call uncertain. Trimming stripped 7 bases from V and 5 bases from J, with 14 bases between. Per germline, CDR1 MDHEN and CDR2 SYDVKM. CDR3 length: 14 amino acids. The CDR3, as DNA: TGTGCCAGCACCCGTGTCAGACCTACCGGGGAGCTGTTTTTT. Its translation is CASTRVRPTGELFF.

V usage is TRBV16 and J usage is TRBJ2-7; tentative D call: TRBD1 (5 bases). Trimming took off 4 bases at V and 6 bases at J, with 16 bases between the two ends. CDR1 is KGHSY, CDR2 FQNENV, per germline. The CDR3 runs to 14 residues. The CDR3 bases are TGTGCCAGCAGCCGGGGCTTTTCCCCCCCCGAGCAGTACTTC. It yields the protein CASSRGFSPPEQYF.

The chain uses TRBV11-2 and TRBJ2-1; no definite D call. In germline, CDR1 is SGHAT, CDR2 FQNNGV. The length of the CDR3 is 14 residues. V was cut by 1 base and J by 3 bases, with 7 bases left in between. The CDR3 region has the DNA TGTGCCAGCAGCTTAGTTTGGGACTACAATGAGCAGTTCTTC. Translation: CASSLVWDYNEQFF.

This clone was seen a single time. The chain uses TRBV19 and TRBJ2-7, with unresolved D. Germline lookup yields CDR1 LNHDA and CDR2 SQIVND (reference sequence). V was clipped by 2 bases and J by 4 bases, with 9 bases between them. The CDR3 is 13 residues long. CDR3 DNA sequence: TGTGCCAGTAGTATATCCCTTCAATACGAGCAGTACTTC. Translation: CASSISLQYEQYF.

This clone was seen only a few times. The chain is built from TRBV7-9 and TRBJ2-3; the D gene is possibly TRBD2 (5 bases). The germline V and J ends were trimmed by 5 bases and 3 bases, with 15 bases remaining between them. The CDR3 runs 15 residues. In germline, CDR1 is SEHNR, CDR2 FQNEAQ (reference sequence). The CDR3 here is CASSPEWEPTDTQYF. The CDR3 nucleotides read TGTGCCAGCAGCCCGGAGTGGGAGCCGACAGATACGCAGTATTTT.

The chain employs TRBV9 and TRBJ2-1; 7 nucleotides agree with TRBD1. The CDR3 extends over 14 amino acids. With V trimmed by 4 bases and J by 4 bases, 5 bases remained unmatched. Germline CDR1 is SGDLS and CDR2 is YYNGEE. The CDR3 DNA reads TGTGCCAGCAGCCCGTGGACAGGATACAATGAGCAGTTCTTC. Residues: CASSPWTGYNEQFF.

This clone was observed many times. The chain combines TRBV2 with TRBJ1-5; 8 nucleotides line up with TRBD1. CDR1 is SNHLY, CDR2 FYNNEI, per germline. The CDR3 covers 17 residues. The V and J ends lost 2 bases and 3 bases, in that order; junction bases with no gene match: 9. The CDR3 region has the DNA TGTGCCAGCAGTGAAAGTCGGGACAGGCCTCACAATCAGCCCCAGCATTTT. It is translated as CASSESRDRPHNQPQHF. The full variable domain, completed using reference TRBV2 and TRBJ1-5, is EPEVTQTPSHQVTQMGQEVILRCVPISNHLYFYWYRQILGQKVEFLVSFYNNEISEKSEIFDDQFSVERPDGSNFTLKIRSTKLEDSAMYFCASSESRDRPHNQPQHFGDGTRLSIL.

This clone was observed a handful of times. The CDR3 here is CASSQQDRAYEQYF. CDR3 nucleotide sequence: TGCGCCAGCAGCCAACAGGACAGGGCCTACGAGCAGTACTTC. The chain has TRBV4-1 and TRBJ2-7, with 8 positions matching TRBD1. Trimming at V came to 2 bases and at J to 2 bases, leaving 2 bases not matched to a gene. The CDR3 covers 14 residues. The V gene's germline CDR1 is MGHRA and CDR2 YSYEKL.

CDR3 nucleotides: TGTGCCAGCAGCTTGACACTGCCTTTGGGTTCACCCCTCCACTTT. It specifies CASSLTLPLGSPLHF. This rearrangement joins TRBV5-6 to TRBJ1-6; D uncertain. Germline lookup yields CDR1 SGHDT and CDR2 YYEEEE. V was trimmed by 1 base and J by 9 bases, leaving 14 bases between them. This CDR3 is built from 15 residues.